The 4 T cell receptor beta chains below come from one sample, sequenced in a study of shared clonotypes between healthy human individuals. Here immunoSEQ multiplex PCR was the method, and the copy in TCRdb shows in-frame clones only, minus some. The table has about 380,000 clones, about 96% seen once. The sample was memory CD8+ T cells sorted from blood. Subset in this sample: CD45RO+ cells pooled with CCR7-negative TemRA cells. The receptors originated from a young man in good health.

The V gene is TRBV7-9, the J gene TRBJ2-5, with 10 positions matching TRBD1. CDR1 and CDR2 from the germline V gene are SEHNR and FQNEAQ (reference sequence). The CDR3 has 14 amino acids. Trimming cost V 5 bases and J 5 bases; bases outside gene matches: 5. The CDR3 DNA follows: TGTGCCAGCAGCCCTCGACAGGGGGCTGAGACCCAGTACTTC. This encodes CASSPRQGAETQYF.

Note on this clone: Other DNA sequences within the sample encode an identical CDR3. The V and J genes are TRBV30 and TRBJ1-5; D uncertain. The germline gives CDR1 GTSNPN, CDR2 SVGIG (reference sequence). V was clipped by 0 bases and J by 7 bases, with 10 bases between them. The CDR3 is 13 residues long. CDR3 sequence reads: CAWSVEGGQPQHF. The CDR3 DNA follows: TGTGCCTGGAGTGTAGAGGGAGGCCAGCCCCAGCATTTT.

V is TRBV19 and J is TRBJ2-7, with 10 bases matching TRBD1. The CDR3 loop spans 18 amino acids. The V gene end was trimmed by 10 bases and the J gene end by 0 bases; junction bases not matched to a gene: 18. The germline gives CDR1 LNHDA, CDR2 SQIVND (reference sequence). DNA for the CDR3: TGTGCCACAGAGGGGTCCGGGACAGGGGACAGCCCCTCCTACGAGCAGTACTTC. Its translation: CATEGSGTGDSPSYEQYF.

The chain employs TRBV5-1 and TRBJ2-3; possibly TRBD1 for D (6 bases). CDR1 is SGHRS and CDR2 is YFSETQ in the germline V gene. Trimming removed 7 bases at V and 4 bases at J, with 13 bases between. This CDR3 is 13 amino acids long. CDR3 DNA: TGCGCCAGCGGGGGCAGGGGATCAGATACGCAGTATTTT. Translating gives CASGGRGSDTQYF.